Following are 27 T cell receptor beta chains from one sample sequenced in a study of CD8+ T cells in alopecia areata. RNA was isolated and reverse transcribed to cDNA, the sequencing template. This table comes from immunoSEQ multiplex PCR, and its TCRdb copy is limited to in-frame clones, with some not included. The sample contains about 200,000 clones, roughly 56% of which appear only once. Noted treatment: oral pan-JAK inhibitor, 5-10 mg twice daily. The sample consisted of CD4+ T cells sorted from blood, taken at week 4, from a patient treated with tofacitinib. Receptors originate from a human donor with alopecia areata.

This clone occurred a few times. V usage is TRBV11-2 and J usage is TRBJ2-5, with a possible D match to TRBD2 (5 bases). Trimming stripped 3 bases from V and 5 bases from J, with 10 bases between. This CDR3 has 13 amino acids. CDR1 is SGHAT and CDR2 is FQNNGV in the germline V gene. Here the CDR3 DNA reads TGTGCCAGCAGCTTCGGGGTGTCGGAGACCCAGTACTTC. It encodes CASSFGVSETQYF.

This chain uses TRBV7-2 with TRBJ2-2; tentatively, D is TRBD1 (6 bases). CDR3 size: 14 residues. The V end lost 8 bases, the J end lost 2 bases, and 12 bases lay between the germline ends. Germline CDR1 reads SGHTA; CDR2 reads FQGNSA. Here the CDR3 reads CASGWGPNTGELFF. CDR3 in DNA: TGTGCCAGCGGGTGGGGGCCTAACACCGGGGAGCTGTTTTTT.

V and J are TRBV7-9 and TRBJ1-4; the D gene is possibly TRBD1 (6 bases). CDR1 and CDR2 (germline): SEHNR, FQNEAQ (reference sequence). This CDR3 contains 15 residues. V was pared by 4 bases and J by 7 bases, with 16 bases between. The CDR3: CASSSLAGVREKLFF. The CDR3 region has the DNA TGTGCCAGCAGCTCACTTGCAGGGGTGCGTGAAAAACTGTTTTTT.

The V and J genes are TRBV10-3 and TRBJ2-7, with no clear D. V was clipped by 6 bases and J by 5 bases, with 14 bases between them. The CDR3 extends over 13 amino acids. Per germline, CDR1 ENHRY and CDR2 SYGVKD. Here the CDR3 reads CAISYSPGHEQYF. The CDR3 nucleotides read TGTGCCATCAGCTACAGCCCTGGCCACGAGCAGTACTTC.

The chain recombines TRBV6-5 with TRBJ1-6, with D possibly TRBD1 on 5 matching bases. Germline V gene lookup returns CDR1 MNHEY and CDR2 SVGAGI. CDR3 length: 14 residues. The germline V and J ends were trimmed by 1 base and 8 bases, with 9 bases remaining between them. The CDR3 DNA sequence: TGTGCCAGCAGTTACTTGCTCAGGGATTCACCCCTCCACTTT. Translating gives CASSYLLRDSPLHF.

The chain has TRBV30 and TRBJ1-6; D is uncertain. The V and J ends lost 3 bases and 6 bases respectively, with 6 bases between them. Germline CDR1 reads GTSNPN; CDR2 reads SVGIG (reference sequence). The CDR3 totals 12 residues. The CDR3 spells CAWRALNSPLHF. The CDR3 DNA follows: TGTGCCTGGAGGGCCCTTAATTCACCCCTCCACTTT.

Here the CDR3 DNA reads TGTGCCTGGAGTGCCCAAAACACTGAAGCTTTCTTT. It codes for CAWSAQNTEAFF. The rearrangement uses TRBV30 and TRBJ1-1; D remains unclear. Deletions cut 1 base from V and 2 bases from J, with 5 bases between. This CDR3 has 12 residues. CDR1 GTSNPN and CDR2 SVGIG come from the germline V gene (reference sequence).

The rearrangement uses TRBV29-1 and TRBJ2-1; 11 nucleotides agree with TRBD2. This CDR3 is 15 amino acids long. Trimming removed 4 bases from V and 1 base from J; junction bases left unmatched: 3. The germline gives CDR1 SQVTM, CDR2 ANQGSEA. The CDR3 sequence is CSVGLAGLSYNEQFF. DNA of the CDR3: TGCAGCGTTGGACTAGCGGGGCTATCCTACAATGAGCAGTTCTTC.

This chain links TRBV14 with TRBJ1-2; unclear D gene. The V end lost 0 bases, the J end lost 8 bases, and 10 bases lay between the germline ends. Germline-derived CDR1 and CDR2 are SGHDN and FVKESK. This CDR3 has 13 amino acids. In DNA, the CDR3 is TGTGCCAGCAGCCAAGACTTGAGTAAGGGCTACACCTTC. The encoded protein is CASSQDLSKGYTF.

The CDR3 sequence: CATQRDRVWNSPLHF. In DNA, the CDR3 is TGTGCCACACAGCGGGACAGGGTTTGGAATTCACCCCTCCACTTT. The V and J genes are TRBV15 and TRBJ1-6, with 9 nucleotides matching TRBD1. The CDR3 runs to 15 residues. V lost 9 bases, J lost 7 bases, and 10 bases stayed unmatched. Germline CDR1 and CDR2: LNHNV and YYDKDF (reference sequence).

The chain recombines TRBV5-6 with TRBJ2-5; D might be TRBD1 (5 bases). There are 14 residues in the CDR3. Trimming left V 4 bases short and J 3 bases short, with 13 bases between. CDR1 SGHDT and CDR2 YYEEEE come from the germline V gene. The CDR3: CASSTGAPKETQYF. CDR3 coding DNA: TGTGCCAGCAGCACTGGGGCGCCGAAAGAGACCCAGTACTTC.

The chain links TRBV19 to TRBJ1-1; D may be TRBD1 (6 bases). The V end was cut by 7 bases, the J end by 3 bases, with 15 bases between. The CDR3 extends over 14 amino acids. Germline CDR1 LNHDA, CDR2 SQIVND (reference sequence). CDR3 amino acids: CASTVRGADTEAFF. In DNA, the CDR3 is TGTGCCAGTACCGTAAGGGGGGCCGACACTGAAGCTTTCTTT.

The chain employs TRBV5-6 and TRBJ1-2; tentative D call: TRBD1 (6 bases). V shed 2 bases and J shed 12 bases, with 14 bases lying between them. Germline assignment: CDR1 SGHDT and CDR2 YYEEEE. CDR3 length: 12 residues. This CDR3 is CASSFSQGLDTF. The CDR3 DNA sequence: TGTGCCAGCAGCTTTTCGCAGGGGCTCGACACCTTC.

As DNA, the CDR3 is TGTGCCAGCAGTTACAGGGGTGGCAGCAATTCACCCCTCCACTTT. This translates into CASSYRGGSNSPLHF. The chain joins TRBV6-5 to TRBJ1-6; weak D call: TRBD1 (5 bases). V lost 2 bases and J 7 bases, leaving 12 bases between the germline ends. The germline V gene encodes CDR1 MNHEY and CDR2 SVGAGI. The CDR3 is 15 residues long.

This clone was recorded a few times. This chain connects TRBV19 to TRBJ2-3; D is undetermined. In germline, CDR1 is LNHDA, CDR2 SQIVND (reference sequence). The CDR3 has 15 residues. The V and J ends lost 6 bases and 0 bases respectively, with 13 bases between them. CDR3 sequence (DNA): TGTGCCAGTAGCAGTGTGCAATCTAGCACAGATACGCAGTATTTT. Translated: CASSSVQSSTDTQYF.

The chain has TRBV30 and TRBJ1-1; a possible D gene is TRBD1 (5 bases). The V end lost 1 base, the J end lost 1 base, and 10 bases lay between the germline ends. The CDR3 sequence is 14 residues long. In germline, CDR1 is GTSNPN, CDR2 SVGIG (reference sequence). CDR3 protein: CAWSEGAGNTEAFF. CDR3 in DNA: TGTGCCTGGAGTGAAGGGGCAGGGAACACTGAAGCTTTCTTT.

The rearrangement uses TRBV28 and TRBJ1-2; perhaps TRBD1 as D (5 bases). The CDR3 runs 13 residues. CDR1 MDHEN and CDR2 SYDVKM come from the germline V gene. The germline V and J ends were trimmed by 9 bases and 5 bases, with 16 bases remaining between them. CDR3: CASSTRDGYGYTF. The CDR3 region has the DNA TGTGCCAGTAGTACCAGGGATGGTTATGGCTACACCTTC.

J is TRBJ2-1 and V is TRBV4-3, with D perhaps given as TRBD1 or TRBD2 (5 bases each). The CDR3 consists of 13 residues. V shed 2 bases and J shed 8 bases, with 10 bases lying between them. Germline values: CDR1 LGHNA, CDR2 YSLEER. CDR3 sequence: CASSQLRGDEQFF. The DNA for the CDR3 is TGCGCCAGCAGCCAATTACGGGGCGATGAGCAGTTCTTC.

The DNA of the CDR3 is TGTGCCTGGAGAACATTGAAGCTAGCCAAAAACATTCAGTACTTC. Residues: CAWRTLKLAKNIQYF. The rearrangement joins TRBV30 to TRBJ2-4; the D is unclear. The ends were cut back, 3 bases at V and 0 bases at J, with 12 bases in the middle. In germline, CDR1 is GTSNPN, CDR2 SVGIG (reference sequence). The CDR3 consists of 15 residues. Filled out from reference TRBV30 and TRBJ2-4, the complete variable domain reads SQTIHQWPATLVQPVGSPLSLECTVEGTSNPNLYWYRQAAGRGLQLLFYSVGIGQISSEVPQNLSASRPQDRQFILSSKKLLLSDSGFYLCAWRTLKLAKNIQYFGAGTRLSVL.

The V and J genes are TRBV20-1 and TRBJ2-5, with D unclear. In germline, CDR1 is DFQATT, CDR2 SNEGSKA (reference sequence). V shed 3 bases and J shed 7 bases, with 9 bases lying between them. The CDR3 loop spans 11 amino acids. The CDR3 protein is CSARTRGTQYF. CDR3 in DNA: TGCAGTGCTAGGACTCGTGGGACCCAGTACTTC.

For the CDR3, the DNA is TGTGCCAGCAGCCCGGATACGGACAGGGTTCTCCCCCTCCACTTT. This sequence encodes CASSPDTDRVLPLHF. The chain is built from TRBV11-2 and TRBJ1-6; 8 bases fit TRBD1. J lost 13 bases, V lost 5 bases, and 13 bases had no gene match. This CDR3 comprises 15 residues. CDR1 is SGHAT, CDR2 FQNNGV, per germline.

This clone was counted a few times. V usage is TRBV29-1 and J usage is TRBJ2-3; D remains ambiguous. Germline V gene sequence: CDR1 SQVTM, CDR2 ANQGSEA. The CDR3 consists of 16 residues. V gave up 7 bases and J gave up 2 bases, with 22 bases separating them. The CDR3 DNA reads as TGCAGCGCCCGCTCCCTGGACCAGGCTGCCACAGATACGCAGTATTTT. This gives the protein CSARSLDQAATDTQYF.

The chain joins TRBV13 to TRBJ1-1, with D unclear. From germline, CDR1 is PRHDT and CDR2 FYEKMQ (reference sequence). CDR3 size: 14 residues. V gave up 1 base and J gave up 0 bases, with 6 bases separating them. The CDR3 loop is CASSLAKVNTEAFF. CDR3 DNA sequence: TGTGCCAGCAGCTTAGCGAAGGTGAACACTGAAGCTTTCTTT.

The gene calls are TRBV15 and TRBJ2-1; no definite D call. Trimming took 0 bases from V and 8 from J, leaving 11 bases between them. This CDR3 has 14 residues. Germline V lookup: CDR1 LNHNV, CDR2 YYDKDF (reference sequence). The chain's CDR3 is CATSRDLSAHEQFF. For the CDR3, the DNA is TGTGCCACCAGCAGAGATCTATCCGCACATGAGCAGTTCTTC.

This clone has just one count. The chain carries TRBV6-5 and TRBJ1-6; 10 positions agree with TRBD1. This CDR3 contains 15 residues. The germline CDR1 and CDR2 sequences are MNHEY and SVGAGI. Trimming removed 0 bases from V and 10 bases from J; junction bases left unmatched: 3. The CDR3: CASSYSGQGKSPLHF. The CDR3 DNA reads TGTGCCAGCAGTTACTCGGGACAGGGGAAATCACCCCTCCACTTT.

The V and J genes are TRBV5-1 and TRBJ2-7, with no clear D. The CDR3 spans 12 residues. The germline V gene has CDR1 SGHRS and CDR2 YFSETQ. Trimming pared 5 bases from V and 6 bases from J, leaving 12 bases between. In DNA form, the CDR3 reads TGCGCCAGCAGTTTAAAGGGTACCGAGCAGTACTTC. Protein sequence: CASSLKGTEQYF.

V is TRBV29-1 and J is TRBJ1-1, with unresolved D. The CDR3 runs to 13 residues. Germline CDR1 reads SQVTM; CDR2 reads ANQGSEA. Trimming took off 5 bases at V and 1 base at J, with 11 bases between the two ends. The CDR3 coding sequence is TGCAGCGTTACACTAAATAAGAACACTGAAGCTTTCTTT. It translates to CSVTLNKNTEAFF.